The clone carrying this T cell receptor beta chain was seen more than once but under ten times. This specimen belongs to a study of blood T cells in healthy people across ages. The overall study: Using template switching, researchers captured about one barcoded beta molecule for each two T cells.

A second PCR of 7 to 11 cycles used a sample-barcoded 5' primer and a J-beta primer mix. TCRdb independently ran MiXCR on the 5' RACE reads; one entry per CDR3 protein. Among around 1.5 million distinct CDR3 sequences listed, 40% to 50% were seen once. The J segment lost 0 bases and the V segment lost 5 bases, leaving 11 bases of the junction unmatched. This CDR3 region has 19 residues. Germline V CDR1 and CDR2: SGHAT, FQDESV (reference sequence). The chain uses TRBV11-1 and TRBJ2-1; TRBD2 agrees at 12 bases. This receptor was identified in a woman under 30 in good health. The sequencing input was blood. The CDR3, as DNA: TGTGCCAGCAGCCAAAGGGGACTAGCGGGCATGAGCTCCTACAATGAGCAGTTCTTC. This codes for CASSQRGLAGMSSYNEQFF. The entire variable domain, with the rest obtained from reference TRBV11-1 and TRBJ2-1, is as follows: EAEVAQSPRYKITEKSQAVAFWCDPISGHATLYWYRQILGQGPELLVQFQDESVVDDSQLPKDRFSAERLKGVDSTLKIQPAELGDSAMYLCASSQRGLAGMSSYNEQFFGPGTRLTVL.